This T cell receptor (beta chain) was captured by sequencing in a study of blood T cells in healthy people across ages. Study information: The template switching approach captured approximately one barcoded beta molecule for every two T cells. Findings and limits, study-wide: Using unsorted PBMCs precluded a conclusive naive versus antigen-experienced comparison.

V lost 5 bases, J lost 0 bases, and 8 bases lay in between. The CDR3 loop spans 12 amino acids. Germline V lookup: CDR1 SQVTM, CDR2 ANQGSEA. This clonotype was seen only a few times. Its specificity is unknown. Primed by a sample-barcoded 5' primer and a J-beta primer mix, a second PCR proceeded for 7 to 11 cycles. Every individual sample yielded 2.5 million or more paired-end reads (each containing CDR3). From the 5' RACE reads, TCRdb called clonotypes with MiXCR, one entry per CDR3 protein. Seen here are approximately 760,000 distinct CDR3 sequences, just under 25% observed once, and the top ten hold more than 7.5%. The same data also went into a second study, on T cells of mothers and their children. That paper adds: Material was donated by three healthy Caucasian mothers and their six children.

The sample consisted of blood. This chain connects TRBV29-1 to TRBJ2-7; D not certain. This TCR was sampled from a boy between 10 and 17 years old in good health. The chain's CDR3 is CSVRTGSYEQYF. The CDR3 bases are TGCAGCGTTCGGACCGGCTCCTACGAGCAGTACTTC.